A single TCR beta chain is shown here with its context. This entry belongs to a study of cytomegalovirus exposure and HLA in healthy donors. At the level of the study: Clustering assigned about 79% of the approximately 390 genotyped donors to the Caucasian-associated ancestry cluster.

The CDR3 covers 13 residues. CDR1 and CDR2 (germline): SGHDT, YYEEEE. J gave up 5 bases and V 3 bases, and 3 bases lay outside the gene matches. 13 Jbeta primers and 60 Vbeta primers were used for the PCR. TCRdb's table, derived via immunoSEQ multiplex PCR, lists solely in-frame clones and lacks some. This sample has roughly 200,000 clones, with less than 85% found just once. The receptor was isolated from a man aged 35 to 55 in good health and CMV-seronegative. This chain uses TRBV5-6 with TRBJ2-7; TRBD1 matches 9 bases. The source material was PBMCs. The CDR3 DNA reads as TGTGCCAGCAGCTGGGGACAGGGCGACGAGCAGTACTTC. It is translated as CASSWGQGDEQYF.